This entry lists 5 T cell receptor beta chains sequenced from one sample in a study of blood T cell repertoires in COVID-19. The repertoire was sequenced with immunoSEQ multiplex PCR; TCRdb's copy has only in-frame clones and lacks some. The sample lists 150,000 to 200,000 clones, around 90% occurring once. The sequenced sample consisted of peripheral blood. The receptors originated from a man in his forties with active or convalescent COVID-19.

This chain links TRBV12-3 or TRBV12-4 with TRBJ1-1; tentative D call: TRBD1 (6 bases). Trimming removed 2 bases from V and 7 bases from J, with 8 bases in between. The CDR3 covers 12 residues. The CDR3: CASSLTGFEAFF. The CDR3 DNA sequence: TGTGCCAGCAGTTTAACAGGGTTTGAAGCTTTCTTT.

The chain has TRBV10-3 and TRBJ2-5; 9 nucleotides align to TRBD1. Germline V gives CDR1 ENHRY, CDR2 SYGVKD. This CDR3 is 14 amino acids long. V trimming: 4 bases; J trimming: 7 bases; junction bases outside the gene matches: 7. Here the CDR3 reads CAISVGQGPGTQYF. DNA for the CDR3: TGTGCCATCAGTGTGGGACAGGGCCCGGGGACCCAGTACTTC.

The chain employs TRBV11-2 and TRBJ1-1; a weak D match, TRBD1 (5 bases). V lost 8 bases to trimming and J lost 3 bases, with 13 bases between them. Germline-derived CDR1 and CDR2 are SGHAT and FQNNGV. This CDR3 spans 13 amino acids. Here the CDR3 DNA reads TGTGCCAGCCACGGGGGGGGGTACACTGAAGCTTTCTTT. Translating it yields CASHGGGYTEAFF.

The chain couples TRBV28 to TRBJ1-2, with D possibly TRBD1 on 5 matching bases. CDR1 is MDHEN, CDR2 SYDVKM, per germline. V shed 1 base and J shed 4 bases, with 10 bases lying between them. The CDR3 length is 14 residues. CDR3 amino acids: CASSLFREGYGYTF. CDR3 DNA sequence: TGTGCCAGCAGTTTATTCAGGGAGGGCTATGGCTACACCTTC.

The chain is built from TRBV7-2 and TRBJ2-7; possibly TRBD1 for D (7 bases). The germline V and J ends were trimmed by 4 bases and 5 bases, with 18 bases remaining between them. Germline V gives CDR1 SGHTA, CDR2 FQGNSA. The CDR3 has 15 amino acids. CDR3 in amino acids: CASSSGGLRANEQYF. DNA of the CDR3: TGTGCCAGCAGCTCAGGGGGGCTGAGGGCCAACGAGCAGTACTTC. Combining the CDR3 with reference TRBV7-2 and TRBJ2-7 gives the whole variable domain GAGVSQSPSNKVTEKGKDVELRCDPISGHTALYWYRQSLGQGLEFLIYFQGNSAPDKSGLPSDRFSAERTGGSVSTLTIQRTQQEDSAVYLCASSSGGLRANEQYFGPGTRLTVT.